This T cell receptor (beta chain) was recorded in a study of cytomegalovirus exposure and HLA in healthy donors. Regarding the study as a whole: In a later analysis, fewer than 20,000 TCR beta sequences were associated with HLA alleles at 0.05 false discovery rate. TCR beta chain V- and J-gene trimming was linked, in a later analysis, to a missense variant in DCLRE1C. There were about 160 TCR beta chains listed as cytomegalovirus-associated. The sole available immune exposure information was CMV serostatus.

The PCR had 60 Vbeta and 13 Jbeta primers. The protocol was immunoSEQ multiplex PCR, while the TCRdb copy is restricted to in-frame clones and leaves out a portion. The repertoire holds 150,000 to 200,000 clones, with 65% to 85% as singletons. The CDR3 consists of 14 residues. Per germline, CDR1 MNHEY and CDR2 SVGAGI. V lost 0 bases and J lost 1, with 6 bases in between. As regards this clone: Antigen unknown.

The receptor was derived from a woman between 45 and 65 years old in good health and CMV-seropositive. The chain is built from TRBV6-5 and TRBJ1-1; D call uncertain. The sequenced material came from PBMCs. CDR3 region: CASSYSARNTEAFF. Written as DNA, the CDR3 is TGTGCCAGCAGTTACTCCGCCAGGAACACTGAAGCTTTCTTT.